The rows below give T cell receptor beta chains drawn from one sample of a study of T-cell memory formation after mild COVID-19. One entry per CDR3 protein, called by TCRdb with MiXCR from the 5' RACE reads. The sample carries 210,000 or so distinct CDR3 sequences, approximately 16% recorded once. Sequencing was done on a sample of PBMCs or a T cell subset sorted from them (not recorded which). The receptors shown here come from an adult woman who had mild COVID-19 (a few samples of this study predate the infection). Cell type and time point are not known. The CDR3 runs from the conserved cysteine through the conserved F or W. A D gene is named only where the DNA matches it firmly. For some rows the clone size is stated as once, few or many, or as a class when expanded; others skip it.

TRBJ2-1,TRBD1,.,TRBV24-1,18,TGTGCCACCAGTGATTTCGCCATCGACAGGGGGGGCCCCAATGAGCAGTTCTTC,CATSDFAIDRGGPNEQFF
TRBJ1-1,TRBD1,.,TRBV5-1,13,TGCGCCAGCATGAGCCAGGGGGACACTGAAGCTTTCTTT,CASMSQGDTEAFF
TRBJ2-5,TRBD2,.,TRBV18,14,TGTGCCAGCTCACCGACGGGGGGATTTGAGACCCAGTACTTC,CASSPTGGFETQYF
TRBJ2-7,.,many,TRBV10-3,15,TGTGCCATCAGTGAAGAGACAACCGTGGCCTACGAGCAGTACTTC,CAISEETTVAYEQYF
TRBJ2-7,.,once,TRBV6-1,15,TGTGCCAGCAGTGAGCCGGGACCAGGATTCTACGAGCAGTACTTC,CASSEPGPGFYEQYF
TRBJ2-5,.,.,TRBV3-1,12,TGTGCCAGCAGCTCAGTTCGAGAGACCCAGTACTTC,CASSSVRETQYF
TRBJ1-2,TRBD1,few,TRBV6-5,14,TGTGCCAGCAGGGGGACAGGGGAGGACTATGGCTACACCTTC,CASRGTGEDYGYTF
TRBJ2-7,.,.,TRBV10-3,14,TGTGCCATCAGTGAGTCGTCAAGGGTACGCGAGCAGTACTTC,CAISESSRVREQYF
TRBJ2-1,TRBD2,.,TRBV2,14,TGTGCCAGCAGGTGGGGGACTACCCATAGAGAGCAGTTCTTC,CASRWGTTHREQFF
TRBJ2-3,.,.,TRBV11-2,13,TGTGCCAGCAGCTATCCCTACACAGATACGCAGTATTTT,CASSYPYTDTQYF
TRBJ1-6,TRBD1,few,TRBV7-2,15,TGTGCCAGCAGACAAGACAGGGGTTCGGGTTCACCCCTCCACTTT,CASRQDRGSGSPLHF
TRBJ2-1,.,.,TRBV7-2,13,TGTGCCAGCAGCTTTACACCATACAATGAGCAGTTCTTC,CASSFTPYNEQFF
TRBJ2-7,.,.,TRBV2,13,TGTGCCAGCAGTGTTCAGGGACCCTACGAGCAGTACTTC,CASSVQGPYEQYF
TRBJ2-7,.,.,TRBV6-5,14,TGTGCCAGCAGTTACCGTGGGGGGTCCTACGAGCAGTACTTC,CASSYRGGSYEQYF
TRBJ2-4,.,few,TRBV4-2,14,TGTGCCAGCAGCCAAGCAGGGACGGAAAACATTCAGTACTTC,CASSQAGTENIQYF
TRBJ2-3,TRBD2,few,TRBV7-4,17,TGTGCCAGCAGCTCCCCGAAACGCGGGAGTGGGACAGATACGCAGTATTTT,CASSSPKRGSGTDTQYF
TRBJ2-5,TRBD2,few,TRBV7-2,15,TGTGCCAGCAGCTTAGCGGGGGGGACTACGGGGGCCCAGTACTTC,CASSLAGGTTGAQYF
TRBJ2-4,.,many,TRBV4-2,16,TGTGCCAGCAGCCAAGCCTCAGGGGAGACCAAAAACATTCAGTACTTC,CASSQASGETKNIQYF
TRBJ1-6,TRBD1,.,TRBV12-3/TRBV12-4,14,TGTGCCAGCACCCCGACAGGGGAGAATTCACCCCTCCACTTT,CASTPTGENSPLHF
TRBJ2-2,TRBD2,many,TRBV12-3/TRBV12-4,16,TGTGCCAGCAGTTTGCGGGCGGGGGGAGTCACCGGGGAGCTGTTTTTT,CASSLRAGGVTGELFF
TRBJ2-3,.,.,TRBV7-6,13,TGTGCCAGCAGCTTAGTCCTAGAAGATACGCAGTATTTT,CASSLVLEDTQYF
TRBJ1-5,.,few,TRBV27,16,TGTGCCAGCAGCAAACTAACGGTCGGAAGCAATCAGCCCCAGCATTTT,CASSKLTVGSNQPQHF
TRBJ1-1,.,.,TRBV7-3,15,TGTGCCAGCAGAGTCCCCAGGGTGTTGAACACTGAAGCTTTCTTT,CASRVPRVLNTEAFF
TRBJ2-1,.,.,TRBV24-1,11,TGTGCCACCAGTGCTATAGGGGAGCAGTTCTTC,CATSAIGEQFF
TRBJ2-4,.,.,TRBV5-1,16,TGCGCCAGCAGCCCGAGGGCGGAAATAGCCAAAAACATTCAGTACTTC,CASSPRAEIAKNIQYF
TRBJ1-4,.,once,TRBV14,15,TGTGCCAGCAGCCTTTCGACAGTACTTCGTGAAAAACTGTTTTTT,CASSLSTVLREKLFF
TRBJ2-6,TRBD1,many,TRBV19,16,TGTGCCAGTAGTGACAGGGGACCCCTCTGGGCCAACGTCCTGACTTTC,CASSDRGPLWANVLTF
TRBJ1-6,.,few,TRBV14,12,TGTGCCAGCAGCCAAACGGCGCCACCCCTCCACTTT,CASSQTAPPLHF
TRBJ2-5,.,.,TRBV21-1,15,TGTGCCAGCAGCAAGGCTGGGCGAAGGGAAGAGACCCAGTACTTC,CASSKAGRREETQYF
TRBJ2-3,.,.,TRBV5-1,14,TGCGCCAGCAGCCCAGGACTGGAGGGAGATACGCAGTATTTT,CASSPGLEGDTQYF
TRBJ2-1,TRBD2,.,TRBV24-1,13,TGTGCCACCAGTGGCCTAGCGGGCGATGAGCAGTTCTTC,CATSGLAGDEQFF
TRBJ1-4,TRBD1,many,TRBV6-6,15,TGTGCCAGCAGACCCCGACAGGGTCGGGTTGAAAAACTGTTTTTT,CASRPRQGRVEKLFF
TRBJ1-2,.,few,TRBV5-6,14,TGTGCCAGCAGCTTCTCGGAAAGGGGATATGGCTACACCTTC,CASSFSERGYGYTF
TRBJ1-2,.,few,TRBV12-3/TRBV12-4,15,TGTGCCAGCAGCCCTCAGGGACGGAGCGTCTATGGCTACACCTTC,CASSPQGRSVYGYTF
TRBJ2-6,.,.,TRBV11-2,15,TGTGCCAGCAGCTCCTGGGGGCCTGGGGCCAACGTCCTGACTTTC,CASSSWGPGANVLTF
TRBJ2-5,.,few,TRBV7-2,13,TGTGCCAGCAGCCGAGGGGTACAAGAGACCCAGTACTTC,CASSRGVQETQYF
TRBJ2-3,.,few,TRBV11-1,17,TGTGCCAGCAGCTTAGTCTCGGTCGGTCCTGGGTCAGATACGCAGTATTTT,CASSLVSVGPGSDTQYF
TRBJ2-5,.,few,TRBV7-2,12,TGTGCCAGCAGGGTCGCGGGGGAGACCCAGTACTTC,CASRVAGETQYF
TRBJ2-1,TRBD2,.,TRBV14,15,TGTGCCAGCAGCCAGTCAGCGGGAGGGTACAATGAGCAGTTCTTC,CASSQSAGGYNEQFF
TRBJ2-5,.,many,TRBV6-5,17,TGTGCCAGCAGTCCCTTACTGGAAAGGGGCGGAGGGGAGACCCAGTACTTC,CASSPLLERGGGETQYF
TRBJ2-7,TRBD2,.,TRBV12-3/TRBV12-4,15,TGTGCCAGCGGTAAGCGGGGGGTTTACTCCTACGAGCAGTACTTC,CASGKRGVYSYEQYF
TRBJ1-1,.,many,TRBV4-1,16,TGCGCCAGCAGCCAAGCGGACCAAAGGCTGGACACTGAAGCTTTCTTT,CASSQADQRLDTEAFF
TRBJ1-3,TRBD1,.,TRBV7-2,15,TGTGCCAGCAGCTCGGCCAGGGGGCCCGGAAACACCATATATTTT,CASSSARGPGNTIYF
TRBJ1-2,.,.,TRBV3-1,15,TGTGCCAGCAGCCAAGAATCCGTGGGGATCTATGGCTACACCTTC,CASSQESVGIYGYTF
TRBJ2-7,TRBD1,.,TRBV7-2,14,TGTGCCAGCAGCTGGTCGGGACAGTTAGGCGAGCAGTACTTC,CASSWSGQLGEQYF
TRBJ2-3,TRBD2,many,TRBV5-1,14,TGCGCCAGCAGCTCTAGCGGGAGCGCCGATACGCAGTATTTT,CASSSSGSADTQYF
TRBJ2-5,.,few,TRBV5-6,15,TGTGCCAGCAGCTCCCGGCTTGGGGGAAAAGAGACCCAGTACTTC,CASSSRLGGKETQYF
TRBJ2-5,.,few,TRBV20-1,10,TGCAGTGCTAGAGACGAGACCCAGTACTTC,CSARDETQYF
TRBJ1-2,TRBD1,.,TRBV7-2,15,TGTGCCAGCAGCCCTGGGACAGGGATCGGGTATGGCTACACCTTC,CASSPGTGIGYGYTF
TRBJ1-1,.,few,TRBV2,14,TGTGCCAGCACCGAACAGGAGGGGCGCATTGAAGCTTTCTTT,CASTEQEGRIEAFF
TRBJ2-1,.,.,TRBV4-3,16,TGCGCCAGCAGCCAAGATATGGGCCTAGCTGGGAATGAGCAGTTCTTC,CASSQDMGLAGNEQFF
TRBJ2-1,.,.,TRBV6-1,15,TGTGCCAGCCCTAACCCACCGAGCTCCTACAATGAGCAGTTCTTC,CASPNPPSSYNEQFF
TRBJ2-7,.,few,TRBV20-1,14,TGCAGTGCTACCCCGACAGTGAGCTCCTACGAGCAGTACTTC,CSATPTVSSYEQYF
TRBJ2-7,TRBD1,few,TRBV2,12,TGTGCCAGCAGCTTAAACGGGGCAGGGGGGTACTTC,CASSLNGAGGYF
TRBJ2-2,TRBD2,.,TRBV3-1,15,TGTGCCAGCAGCCATCGAACCGGGAGGACCGGGGAGCTGTTTTTT,CASSHRTGRTGELFF
TRBJ2-5,TRBD2,.,TRBV7-2,17,TGTGCCAGCAGCTTAGTCCTCCCGGGACTAGCGGCTGAGACCCAGTACTTC,CASSLVLPGLAAETQYF
TRBJ1-3,.,.,TRBV5-6,14,TGTGCCAGCAGCTTTCTGTCAGCTGGAAACACCATATATTTT,CASSFLSAGNTIYF
TRBJ2-2,.,once,TRBV20-1,15,TGCAGTGCTAGGAAGACGGGGGAACGGACCGGGGAGCTGTTTTTT,CSARKTGERTGELFF
TRBJ1-2,TRBD1,few,TRBV6-4,13,TGTGCCAGCAGTCCTCAGGGGGAGAGTGGCTACACCTTC,CASSPQGESGYTF